The 20 T cell receptor beta chains reported below all come from one sample, sequenced in a study of post-analysis software for immune sequencing data. Points from the study as a whole: With TRBV5-6, TRBV5-1 and TRBV20-1 included, 5 or 6 TRBV segments were more frequent in patients than in controls.

For these receptors, no antigen is known. The TCR beta cDNA libraries carried unique molecular identifiers. TCRdb reanalysed the PCR reads using MiXCR and keeps one entry per CDR3 protein. Of 600,000 to 750,000 distinct CDR3 sequences listed, more than 50% are singletons. The sample comprised blood. The receptor set was obtained from a girl aged 2 to 9 with multiple sclerosis.

The chain links TRBV7-2 to TRBJ2-5, with TRBD1 as a possible D gene (7 bases). Germline V gives CDR1 SGHTA, CDR2 FQGNSA. The V and J ends lost 6 bases and 2 bases respectively, with 16 bases between them. The CDR3 consists of 15 residues. The CDR3 protein is CASSLRGDRQETQYF. CDR3 coding DNA: TGTGCCAGCAGTTTGAGGGGGGACAGACAAGAGACCCAGTACTTC. Using reference TRBV7-2 and TRBJ2-5 for the parts outside the CDR3, the full variable domain is GAGVSQSPSNKVTEKGKDVELRCDPISGHTALYWYRQSLGQGLEFLIYFQGNSAPDKSGLPSDRFSAERTGGSVSTLTIQRTQQEDSAVYLCASSLRGDRQETQYFGPGTRLLVL.

The chain is built from TRBV7-3 and TRBJ2-7, with TRBD1 identical over 9 bases. The CDR3 length is 14 residues. The V gene end was trimmed by 5 bases and the J gene end by 6 bases; junction bases not matched to a gene: 8. Germline V gives CDR1 SGHTA, CDR2 FQGTGA. The CDR3 region has the DNA TGTGCCAGCAGCACGGGACAGGGAGTCGGCGAGCAGTACTTC. Translation gives CASSTGQGVGEQYF.

Only a few counts were recorded for this clonotype. V is TRBV12-3 or TRBV12-4 and J is TRBJ1-1, with 10 bases fitting TRBD1. The CDR3 extends over 15 amino acids. V dropped 2 bases and J dropped 4; count of bases not matched to a gene: 4. CDR3 region: CASSLYGTGATEAFF. In DNA form, the CDR3 reads TGTGCCAGCAGTTTATACGGGACAGGGGCCACTGAAGCTTTCTTT.

This clonotype occurred a few times. The J gene is TRBJ2-5, the V gene TRBV29-1; TRBD1 might be the D (5 bases). This CDR3 has 13 residues. The germline V and J ends were trimmed by 1 base and 5 bases, with 11 bases remaining between them. Germline loops: CDR1 SQVTM, CDR2 ANQGSEA. The CDR3 sequence is CSVEGRDGETQYF. For the CDR3, the DNA is TGCAGCGTTGAAGGCAGGGATGGCGAGACCCAGTACTTC.

The chain has TRBV10-3 and TRBJ2-7, with 10 bases fitting TRBD1. V lost 11 bases to trimming and J lost 6 bases; unmatched junction nucleotides: 13. In germline, CDR1 is ENHRY, CDR2 SYGVKD. The CDR3 covers 14 residues. The CDR3 here is CAPHWGQGPGEQYF. CDR3 nucleotide sequence: TGTGCCCCGCATTGGGGACAGGGGCCGGGCGAGCAGTACTTC.

V and J are TRBV2 and TRBJ2-1; perhaps TRBD2 as D (6 bases). The CDR3 runs to 14 residues. Trimming left V 7 bases short and J 8 bases short, with 18 bases between. Germline V CDR1 and CDR2: SNHLY, FYNNEI. This CDR3 reads CASIRDSGDDEQFF. CDR3 DNA: TGTGCCAGCATTCGGGACTCTGGGGACGATGAGCAGTTCTTC. Together with reference TRBV2 and TRBJ2-1, the CDR3 gives the full variable domain: EPEVTQTPSHQVTQMGQEVILRCVPISNHLYFYWYRQILGQKVEFLVSFYNNEISEKSEIFDDQFSVERPDGSNFTLKIRSTKLEDSAMYFCASIRDSGDDEQFFGPGTRLTVL.

This chain links TRBV14 with TRBJ2-5, with D tentatively TRBD1 or TRBD2 (6 bases each). This CDR3 spans 19 amino acids. V was trimmed by 0 bases and J by 5 bases, leaving 25 bases between them. The V gene's germline CDR1 is SGHDN and CDR2 FVKESK. The CDR3 region is CASSQDTGKGGRMWETQYF. In DNA, the CDR3 is TGTGCCAGCAGCCAAGATACGGGAAAGGGGGGAAGAATGTGGGAGACCCAGTACTTC.

The chain recombines TRBV7-9 with TRBJ1-1, with TRBD1 as a possible D gene (5 bases). CDR3 length equals 18 residues. Trimming shortened V by 4 bases and J by 11 bases, and 32 bases separated the two germline ends. Germline CDR1 SEHNR, CDR2 FQNEAQ (reference sequence). In DNA form, the CDR3 reads TGTGCCAGCAGCTCACACCCGGCTGGGGGTGCCCGGCTGGGTCTGGCTTTCTTT. It codes for CASSSHPAGGARLGLAFF.

The rearrangement uses TRBV29-1 and TRBJ2-7; 9 bases fit TRBD2. V lost 3 bases and J lost 6; bases outside the gene matches: 9. The CDR3 sequence is 14 residues long. Germline lookup yields CDR1 SQVTM and CDR2 ANQGSEA. The CDR3 nucleotides are TGCAGCGTTGAGGTGGCGGGAGGGCGTCGCGAGCAGTACTTC. Its translation: CSVEVAGGRREQYF.

This chain connects TRBV20-1 to TRBJ2-1; TRBD1 or TRBD2 may be the D gene (5 bases each). The germline CDR1 and CDR2 sequences are DFQATT and SNEGSKA (reference sequence). This CDR3 has 15 residues. Trimming stripped 3 bases from V and 3 bases from J, with 15 bases between. The CDR3 DNA reads as TGCAGTGCTAGGGGGCAGCGGACGGGCTACAATGAGCAGTTCTTC. Translating it yields CSARGQRTGYNEQFF.

The chain links TRBV7-3 to TRBJ1-1; D is ambiguous. In germline, CDR1 is SGHTA, CDR2 FQGTGA. This CDR3 region has 13 residues. V gave up 5 bases and J gave up 10 bases, with 17 bases separating them. CDR3 loop: CASSAFRGRAAFF. In DNA form, the CDR3 reads TGTGCCAGCAGCGCCTTTCGAGGGAGGGCAGCTTTCTTT.

This chain uses TRBV7-8 with TRBJ2-7, with D unclear. Matching the DNA end better, TRBJ2-5 makes the J call doubtful. Germline lookup yields CDR1 SGHVS and CDR2 FQNEAQ. The CDR3 length is 15 residues. CDR3 protein: CASSLAPEARETQYF. The CDR3 region has the DNA TGTGCCAGCAGCTTAGCCCCCGAAGCGAGGGAGACCCAGTACTTC.

The chain combines TRBV11-2 with TRBJ1-1; D ambiguous. CDR1 is SGHAT, CDR2 FQNNGV, per germline. This CDR3 is 15 amino acids long. With 1 base removed from V and 4 bases from J, the gap between germline ends came to 13 bases. The CDR3 sequence: CASSLVRGEGTEAFF. CDR3 nucleotide sequence: TGTGCCAGCAGCTTAGTTCGGGGAGAGGGCACTGAAGCTTTCTTT.

This clonotype has only a few counts. At one boundary the junction diverges from the germline segment, which might be a read error. The V and J genes are TRBV10-3 and TRBJ2-1, with 12 positions matching TRBD2. Germline assignment: CDR1 ENHRY and CDR2 SYGVKD. This CDR3 is 18 amino acids long. In nucleotides, the CDR3 is TGTGCTATCAGCCACCTGGTCCTGACTAGCGGGGGTTACAATGAGCAGTTCTTC. Protein: CAISHLVLTSGGYNEQFF.

The chain joins TRBV14 to TRBJ2-4; D gene unclear. The CDR3 is made up of 14 amino acids. CDR1 is SGHDN and CDR2 is FVKESK in the germline V gene. The V and J ends lost 4 bases and 9 bases respectively, with 16 bases between them. For the CDR3, the DNA is TGTGCCAGCAGCCCTGGACCCAACCCTAGCATTCAGTACTTC. Its protein is CASSPGPNPSIQYF.

This clonotype has more than one count but fewer than ten. The chain links TRBV24-1 to TRBJ2-1, with D hard to call. This CDR3 spans 13 amino acids. Germline values: CDR1 KGHDR, CDR2 SFDVKD. V lost 3 bases, J lost 8 bases, and 10 bases lay in between. The CDR3 coding sequence is TGTGCCACCAGTGATCGAGCTGGCGATGAGCAGTTCTTC. It translates to CATSDRAGDEQFF.

The CDR3 sequence: CSVEAGFGANVLTF. CDR3 nucleotides: TGCAGCGTTGAAGCTGGTTTTGGGGCCAACGTCCTGACTTTC. The rearrangement joins TRBV29-1 to TRBJ2-6; D gene unclear. The length of the CDR3 is 14 residues. Deletions cut 1 base from V and 3 bases from J, with 7 bases between. Germline CDR1 is SQVTM and CDR2 is ANQGSEA.

The genes are TRBV15 and TRBJ2-3, with D possibly TRBD1 on 5 matching bases. This CDR3 comprises 16 residues. Trimming removed 3 bases from V and 2 bases from J, with 15 bases in between. Germline CDR1 is LNHNV and CDR2 is YYDKDF (reference sequence). CDR3 amino acids: CATSSTETDPTDTQYF. Here the CDR3 DNA reads TGTGCCACCAGCAGCACGGAGACAGACCCCACAGATACGCAGTATTTT.

The V and J genes are TRBV6-6 and TRBJ2-6; D ambiguous. Germline V lookup: CDR1 MNHNY, CDR2 SVGAGI (reference sequence). CDR3 length: 15 amino acids. Trimming removed 5 bases from V and 5 bases from J, with 13 bases in between. The chain's CDR3 is CASSPETPRANVLTF. The CDR3 DNA sequence: TGTGCCAGCAGTCCGGAAACCCCGAGGGCCAACGTCCTGACTTTC.

The CDR3 bases are TGCGCCACCCGGATAGGGACGGGCGAACCTAACTATGGCTACACCTTC. Translated, it gives CATRIGTGEPNYGYTF. The chain uses TRBV5-1 and TRBJ1-2; D perhaps matches TRBD1 (5 bases). Trimming cost V 9 bases and J 0 bases, with 21 bases left between them. CDR3 length: 16 residues. Germline V gene sequence: CDR1 SGHRS, CDR2 YFSETQ.